Here is one TCR beta chain with its context. This sample is drawn from a study of Ad26.COV2.S vaccination and SARS-CoV-2 variants. Study at large: Ad26.COV2.S given intramuscularly, once or twice 56 days apart.

Germline values: CDR1 SGHNT, CDR2 YENEEA. Trimming took 5 bases from V and 2 from J; bases not matched to a gene: 6. The CDR3 loop spans 16 amino acids. Data came from immunoSEQ multiplex PCR; TCRdb stores just in-frame clones and leaves some out. The sample lists about 420,000 clones; over 75% were seen once. Treatment given: approximately 18 received Ad26.COV2.S at low or high dose, single or two shots; about 5 received placebo; per-sample allocation not given. Day 63 following the first vaccine or placebo injection was when the samples were taken. The chain joins TRBV11-3 to TRBJ2-3; 11 bases match TRBD2. The TCR sequence derives from a person between 18 and 60 years old who received the Ad26.COV2.S COVID-19 vaccine or a placebo. This material consisted of peripheral blood, taken in a trial of Ad26.COV2.S vaccine versus placebo. The CDR3 loop is CASSRGTSGPTDTQYF. The CDR3 DNA is TGTGCCAGCAGCCGAGGGACTAGCGGTCCCACAGATACGCAGTATTTT.